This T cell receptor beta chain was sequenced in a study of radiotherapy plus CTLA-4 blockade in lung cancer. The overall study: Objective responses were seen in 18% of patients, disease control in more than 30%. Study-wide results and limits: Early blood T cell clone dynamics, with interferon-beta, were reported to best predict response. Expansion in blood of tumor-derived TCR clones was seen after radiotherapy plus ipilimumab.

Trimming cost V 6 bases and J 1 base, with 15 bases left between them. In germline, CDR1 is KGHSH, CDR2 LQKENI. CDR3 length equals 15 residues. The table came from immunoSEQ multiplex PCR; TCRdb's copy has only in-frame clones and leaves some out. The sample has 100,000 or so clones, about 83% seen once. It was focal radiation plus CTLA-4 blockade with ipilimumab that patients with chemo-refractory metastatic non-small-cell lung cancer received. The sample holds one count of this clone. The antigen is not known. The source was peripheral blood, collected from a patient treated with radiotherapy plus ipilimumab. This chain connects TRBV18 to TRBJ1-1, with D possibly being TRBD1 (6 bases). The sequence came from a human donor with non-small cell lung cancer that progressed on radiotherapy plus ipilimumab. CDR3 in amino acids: CASSRWGDTNTEAFF. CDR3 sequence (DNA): TGTGCCAGCTCCCGATGGGGGGACACGAACACTGAAGCTTTCTTT.